The 32 T cell receptor beta chains listed next were all sequenced from one sample in a study of blood T cells in healthy people across ages. Through a sample-barcoded 5' primer and a J-beta primer mix, a second PCR was run for about 6 to 12 cycles. Using its own MiXCR run on the 5' RACE reads, TCRdb lists one record per CDR3 protein. The sample shows about 1,800,000 distinct CDR3 sequences, over 25% of them seen only once. Material: blood. Receptors originate from a woman under 40 in good health.

This clonotype was counted many times. V and J are TRBV7-9 and TRBJ2-5; TRBD2 aligns across 16 bases. CDR1 is SEHNR, CDR2 FQNEAQ, per germline (reference sequence). V shed 3 bases, J shed 5 bases, and the junction held 3 bases outside the gene matches. The CDR3 spans 16 residues. The CDR3 is CASSFTGLAGGETQYF. Written as DNA, the CDR3 is TGTGCCAGCAGCTTTACGGGACTAGCGGGAGGGGAGACCCAGTACTTC.

The V call is TRBV7-6, the J call TRBJ2-1; TRBD2 is a possible D gene (8 bases). Looked up from germline, CDR1 is SGHVS and CDR2 is FNYEAQ. The CDR3 extends over 19 amino acids. V shed 4 bases and J shed 0 bases, with 22 bases lying between them. CDR3 amino acids: CASSSGGAGALSSYNEQFF. CDR3 coding DNA: TGTGCCAGCAGCTCAGGGGGAGCGGGGGCCCTAAGCTCCTACAATGAGCAGTTCTTC.

The chain combines TRBV7-2 with TRBJ2-7; D remains ambiguous. Trimming pared 2 bases from V and 7 bases from J, leaving 12 bases between. CDR1 and CDR2 from the germline V gene are SGHTA and FQGNSA. CDR3 length: 13 residues. CDR3 DNA: TGTGCCAGCAGCTTAATTGCGAGCAATGAGCAGTACTTC. Translating gives CASSLIASNEQYF.

This clonotype was counted between two and nine times. In this CDR3 the conserved last residue, phenylalanine or tryptophan, is missing, so a read error is likely. The chain has TRBV7-2 and TRBJ1-4; possibly TRBD1 for D (5 bases). This CDR3 spans 15 amino acids. V dropped 2 bases and J dropped 3 bases, with 10 bases sitting between them. Per germline, CDR1 SGHTA and CDR2 FQGNSA. Here the CDR3 DNA reads TGTGCCAGCAGCTTAAACACAGGTTCTAATGAAAAACTGTTTTTG. This gives the protein CASSLNTGSNEKLFL.

Only a few counts were recorded for this clonotype. This chain joins TRBV20-1 and TRBJ2-7, with D perhaps matching TRBD1 (6 bases). V lost 2 bases and J lost 3, with 11 bases in between. This CDR3 has 13 residues. The germline V gene encodes CDR1 DFQATT and CDR2 SNEGSKA (reference sequence). The CDR3 loop is CSARPPGVYEQYF. CDR3 DNA: TGCAGTGCTAGACCCCCAGGGGTCTACGAGCAGTACTTC.

Note on this clonotype: A clone one base away is much larger, so this may be a read error. The rearrangement links TRBV29-1 to TRBJ2-7, with D maybe TRBD2 (6 bases). Trimming shortened V by 6 bases and J by 7 bases, and 19 bases separated the two germline ends. Germline CDR1 and CDR2: SQVTM and ANQGSEA. CDR3 size: 13 residues. Here the CDR3 reads CSVAGLLYNEQYF. The CDR3 DNA reads as TGCAGCGTGGCGGGACTCCTGTACAATGAGCAGTACTTC.

The sample holds many counts of this clonotype. V usage is TRBV6-5 and J usage is TRBJ1-2, with 10 bases that match TRBD1. After removal of 3 bases from V and 4 bases from J, the junction contained 5 bases not matched to a gene. The CDR3 sequence is 15 residues long. Germline lookup yields CDR1 MNHEY and CDR2 SVGAGI. The CDR3 region is CASSYAGQGIYGYTF. In nucleotides, the CDR3 is TGTGCCAGCAGTTATGCGGGACAGGGGATCTATGGCTACACCTTC.

The chain links TRBV20-1 to TRBJ2-5; TRBD1 aligns across 7 bases. The J call may be incorrect, as the DNA end agrees better with TRBJ2-7. From germline, CDR1 is DFQATT and CDR2 SNEGSKA (reference sequence). The CDR3 runs to 13 residues. The CDR3 DNA reads as TGCAGTGCTAGCCAGGGGGTAAATCGCGAGCAGTACTTC. Translated, it gives CSASQGVNREQYF.

There are a few counts of this clonotype. V usage is TRBV7-9 and J usage is TRBJ1-2, with a possible D match to TRBD1 (5 bases). Germline assignment: CDR1 SEHNR and CDR2 FQNEAQ (reference sequence). The ends were cut back, 6 bases at V and 3 bases at J, with 11 bases in the middle. The CDR3 loop spans 13 amino acids. DNA of the CDR3: TGTGCCAGCAGGTCCGGGACCCACTATGGCTACACCTTC. Translation: CASRSGTHYGYTF.

This rearrangement joins TRBV4-1 to TRBJ2-5, with 9 bases aligning to TRBD1. The CDR3 loop spans 18 amino acids. Germline CDR1 and CDR2: MGHRA and YSYEKL. V lost 3 bases and J lost 1; bases outside the gene matches: 12. The CDR3 loop reads CASSQETAGQGPQETQYF. CDR3 sequence (DNA): TGCGCCAGCAGCCAGGAAACGGCGGGACAGGGACCCCAAGAGACCCAGTACTTC.

The genes are TRBV7-2 and TRBJ2-7; D is possibly TRBD1 (5 bases). Trimming cost V 5 bases and J 2 bases, with 19 bases left between them. Germline V gene sequence: CDR1 SGHTA, CDR2 FQGNSA. This CDR3 comprises 16 residues. CDR3 nucleotide sequence: TGTACCAGCAGCCCCCAACGGCCGGCAGGGCCCTACGAGCAGTACTTC. Translated, it gives CTSSPQRPAGPYEQYF.

This clonotype was counted a single time. A much larger clonotype is one base distant, so this may be a read error. CDR3 residues: CASSKALAGGLYNGQFF. CDR3 sequence (DNA): TGTGCCAGCAGTAAAGCACTAGCGGGGGGTTTGTACAATGGGCAGTTCTTC. The chain uses TRBV6-1 and TRBJ2-1; 12 bases are shared with TRBD2. Germline V gives CDR1 MNHNS, CDR2 SASEGT. The CDR3 covers 17 residues.

V gene TRBV29-1 combines with J gene TRBJ2-4, with TRBD2 as a possible D gene (9 bases). Per the germline V gene, CDR1 is SQVTM and CDR2 is ANQGSEA. The CDR3 is 16 residues long. V lost 8 bases and J 13 bases, leaving 33 bases between the germline ends. CDR3 DNA: TGCAGCACCAGGGGGCGGGAGGGCCAATCGCACAATGAGCAGTACTTC. It translates to CSTRGREGQSHNEQYF.

As concerns this clonotype: This is likely a read error, given that the CDR3 carries no conserved phenylalanine or tryptophan at its end. The rearrangement links TRBV15 to TRBJ2-2; unclear D gene. Between the trimmed V and J ends, which lost 0 bases and 4 bases, there was a span of 6 bases. This CDR3 spans 14 amino acids. Germline V gene sequence: CDR1 LNHNV, CDR2 YYDKDF (reference sequence). The chain's CDR3 is CATSRERSTGELFC. For the CDR3, the DNA is TGTGCCACCAGCAGAGAGAGATCCACCGGGGAGCTGTTTTGT.

This clonotype was found many times. This chain connects TRBV10-3 to TRBJ1-4; 7 bases fit TRBD1. Germline V lookup: CDR1 ENHRY, CDR2 SYGVKD. The CDR3 is made up of 15 amino acids. With V trimmed by 10 bases and J by 4 bases, 12 bases remained unmatched. CDR3 protein: CATAYRGGNNEKLFF. The DNA for the CDR3 is TGTGCCACAGCCTACAGGGGAGGGAATAATGAAAAACTGTTTTTT.

This clonotype appeared a few times. The chain uses TRBV5-1 and TRBJ2-3; D might be TRBD2 (5 bases). V lost 2 bases to trimming and J lost 6 bases, with 13 bases between them. Germline assignment: CDR1 SGHRS and CDR2 YFSETQ. The CDR3 extends over 14 amino acids. CDR3 bases: TGCGCCAGCAGCTTAGGCGGGCCCCGCGATACGCAGTATTTT. It specifies CASSLGGPRDTQYF.

This rearrangement joins TRBV14 to TRBJ1-2; no clear D gene. Trimming left V 0 bases short and J 7 bases short, with 6 bases between. The CDR3 is 12 residues long. Germline loops: CDR1 SGHDN, CDR2 FVKESK. CDR3 bases: TGTGCCAGCAGCCAAGATTCGAGTGGCTACACCTTC. This gives the protein CASSQDSSGYTF.

In this sample, this clonotype turned up a few times. The chain is built from TRBV15 and TRBJ1-2; no reliable D call. From germline, CDR1 is LNHNV and CDR2 YYDKDF (reference sequence). The V end was cut by 1 base, the J end by 1 base, with 10 bases between. This CDR3 comprises 15 residues. The CDR3: CATSRVPDFNYGYTF. The CDR3 bases are TGTGCCACCAGCAGAGTCCCAGATTTTAACTATGGCTACACCTTC.

In its sample, this clonotype was seen a few times. This chain uses TRBV11-2 with TRBJ1-1; tentatively, D is TRBD1 (6 bases). V lost 4 bases and J lost 9, with 18 bases in between. Germline V lookup: CDR1 SGHAT, CDR2 FQNNGV. This CDR3 is 14 amino acids long. CDR3 sequence (DNA): TGTGCCAGCAGCTGGGAAAGTTCGACAGGCCAAGCTTTCTTT. As protein: CASSWESSTGQAFF.

V and J are TRBV18 and TRBJ2-5, with a tentative D call TRBD2 (6 bases). The DNA end favors TRBJ2-7, so the J call may be wrong. There are 14 residues in the CDR3. Germline CDR1 KGHSH, CDR2 LQKENI. CDR3 coding DNA: TGTGCCAGCTCACCAGCGGGGTCTCCCTCCGAGCAGTACTTC. This translates into CASSPAGSPSEQYF.

The chain joins TRBV10-3 to TRBJ1-1; D is unclear. Germline CDR1 is ENHRY and CDR2 is SYGVKD. The ends were cut back, 6 bases at V and 1 base at J, with 9 bases in the middle. This CDR3 is built from 13 residues. DNA of the CDR3: TGTGCCATCAGGGACGGAGCGAACACTGAAGCTTTCTTT. Translating gives CAIRDGANTEAFF.

The chain recombines TRBV20-1 with TRBJ2-4, with D possibly called TRBD1 or TRBD2 (6 bases each). Germline CDR1 is DFQATT and CDR2 is SNEGSKA (reference sequence). The CDR3 runs 17 residues. Trimming removed 6 bases from V and 7 bases from J, with 28 bases in between. This CDR3 reads CSATGGPTWERGNIQYF. As DNA, the CDR3 is TGCAGTGCGACTGGAGGGCCCACGTGGGAGAGGGGGAACATTCAGTACTTC.

V is TRBV5-1 and J is TRBJ1-4, with D uncertain. Trimming removed 4 bases from V and 4 bases from J, with 11 bases in between. CDR3 length: 14 residues. Germline V gene data show CDR1 as SGHRS and CDR2 as YFSETQ. The CDR3 DNA reads TGCGCCAGCAGCCAGACACAAAGTAATGAAAAACTGTTTTTT. Translated: CASSQTQSNEKLFF. The full variable domain, rest sourced from reference TRBV5-1 and TRBJ1-4, is KAGVTQTPRYLIKTRGQQVTLSCSPISGHRSVSWYQQTPGQGLQFLFEYFSETQRNKGNFPGRFSGRQFSNSRSEMNVSTLELGDSALYLCASSQTQSNEKLFFGSGTQLSVL.

This clonotype was seen a few times. The gene calls are TRBV20-1 and TRBJ2-1; D gene ambiguous. CDR1 is DFQATT and CDR2 is SNEGSKA in the germline V gene (reference sequence). Trimming left V 0 bases short and J 6 bases short, with 12 bases between. The CDR3 runs 14 residues. CDR3 DNA sequence: TGCAGTGCTAGAGAGGGTTTAGGGTTCAATGAGCAGTTCTTC. Its translation: CSAREGLGFNEQFF.

A few counts support this clonotype. The rearrangement uses TRBV5-1 and TRBJ2-7, with D possibly being TRBD1 (6 bases). Trimming shortened V by 0 bases and J by 6 bases, and 16 bases separated the two germline ends. CDR1 and CDR2 (germline): SGHRS, YFSETQ. CDR3 length equals 15 residues. This CDR3 reads CASSLGVPGAGEQYF. Written as DNA, the CDR3 is TGCGCCAGCAGCTTGGGCGTTCCAGGGGCAGGCGAGCAGTACTTC.

This chain uses TRBV4-2 with TRBJ1-5; possible D gene TRBD1, 5 bases. Trimming pared 1 base from V and 2 bases from J, leaving 18 bases between. From germline, CDR1 is LGHNA and CDR2 YNFKEQ. This CDR3 is 18 amino acids long. The CDR3 sequence: CASSQALRGRSGNQPQHF. The CDR3 bases are TGTGCCAGCAGCCAAGCTTTAAGGGGCAGATCGGGCAATCAGCCCCAGCATTTT.

The chain combines TRBV28 with TRBJ1-2; TRBD1 agrees at 7 bases. The CDR3 contains 19 residues. V shed 2 bases, J shed 0 bases, and the junction held 15 bases outside the gene matches. Germline-derived CDR1 and CDR2 are MDHEN and SYDVKM. This chain's CDR3 is CASSLVPHDRVGANYGYTF. The CDR3 DNA sequence: TGTGCCAGCAGTTTAGTCCCCCACGACAGGGTGGGGGCTAACTATGGCTACACCTTC.

This clonotype was counted many times. V and J are TRBV7-2 and TRBJ1-1; the D is unclear. There are 13 residues in the CDR3. Per the germline V gene, CDR1 is SGHTA and CDR2 is FQGNSA. V shed 5 bases and J shed 2 bases, with 9 bases lying between them. This CDR3 is CASSPRANTEAFF. For the CDR3, the DNA is TGTGCCAGCAGCCCCCGGGCCAACACTGAAGCTTTCTTT.

The chain recombines TRBV28 with TRBJ2-6; possibly TRBD1 or TRBD2 for D (6 bases each). The ends were cut back, 7 bases at V and 4 bases at J, with 8 bases in the middle. Germline assignment: CDR1 MDHEN and CDR2 SYDVKM. CDR3 size: 13 residues. The CDR3 DNA follows: TGTGCCAGCAAGGGGGGAGGGGCCAACGTCCTGACTTTC. Translation gives CASKGGGANVLTF.

The chain employs TRBV11-2 and TRBJ2-2; D might be TRBD2 (6 bases). V was shortened by 4 bases and J by 5 bases, with 14 bases between the two germline ends. From germline, CDR1 is SGHAT and CDR2 FQNNGV. The CDR3 is 15 amino acids. CDR3 sequence (DNA): TGTGCCAGCAGCTGGGGGGACTTACAGACCGGGGAGCTGTTTTTT. This translates into CASSWGDLQTGELFF.

This clonotype was seen a handful of times. V gene TRBV2 combines with J gene TRBJ2-1; TRBD2 matches at 7 bases. The CDR3 totals 12 residues. V shed 4 bases and J 7 bases; nucleotides not matched to a gene: 1. From germline, CDR1 is SNHLY and CDR2 FYNNEI. This CDR3 reads CASSGEGNEQFF. For the CDR3, the DNA is TGTGCCAGCAGTGGGGAGGGGAATGAGCAGTTCTTC. Filled out from reference TRBV2 and TRBJ2-1, the complete variable domain reads EPEVTQTPSHQVTQMGQEVILRCVPISNHLYFYWYRQILGQKVEFLVSFYNNEISEKSEIFDDQFSVERPDGSNFTLKIRSTKLEDSAMYFCASSGEGNEQFFGPGTRLTVL.

This clonotype came up many times. An end of the junction does not agree with germline; a read error may underlie this. This sequence joins TRBV7-2 and TRBJ1-2, with D possibly TRBD1 on 5 matching bases. The length of the CDR3 is 14 residues. Germline CDR1 and CDR2: SGHTA and FQGNSA. The CDR3 loop is CASSLEPGTYGYTF. CDR3 bases: TGCGCCAGCAGCTTGGAGCCAGGGACCTATGGCTACACCTTC. Supplemented by reference TRBV7-2 and TRBJ1-2, the full variable domain reads GAGVSQSPSNKVTEKGKDVELRCDPISGHTALYWYRQSLGQGLEFLIYFQGNSAPDKSGLPSDRFSAERTGGSVSTLTIQRTQQEDSAVYLCASSLEPGTYGYTFGSGTRLTVV.